What follows are 11 T cell receptor beta chains derived from one specimen sequenced in a study of technical replicates of blood from a handful of donors. Assay: immunoSEQ multiplex PCR; the TCRdb copy retains only in-frame clones and omits some. This table has roughly 70,000 clones, roughly 97% appearing once. The material sequenced was T cells isolated from PBMCs. These TCRs come from a human donor in good health.

This rearrangement joins TRBV7-9 to TRBJ1-1, with a possible D match to TRBD1 (6 bases). This CDR3 is built from 14 residues. CDR1 SEHNR and CDR2 FQNEAQ come from the germline V gene (reference sequence). V shed 8 bases and J shed 2 bases, with 15 bases lying between them. The DNA of the CDR3 is TGTGCCAGCGCCTCTAACAGGGTTAACACTGAAGCTTTCTTT. Translated: CASASNRVNTEAFF.

This clone was seen once. V and J are TRBV2 and TRBJ1-2; maybe TRBD1 (6 bases). The CDR3 is 11 residues long. The V and J ends lost 7 bases and 8 bases respectively, with 11 bases between them. The germline V gene has CDR1 SNHLY and CDR2 FYNNEI. This CDR3 reads CASMRGNGYTF. CDR3 in DNA: TGTGCCAGCATGAGGGGGAACGGCTACACCTTC.

The rearrangement joins TRBV27 to TRBJ2-2; D might be TRBD2 (7 bases). The V end lost 4 bases, the J end lost 1 base, and 13 bases lay between the germline ends. CDR1 is MNHEY and CDR2 is SMNVEV in the germline V gene (reference sequence). CDR3 length: 16 residues. The CDR3 DNA follows: TGTGCCAGCAGTTCTCGGGGGGCGGGGAACACCGGGGAGCTGTTTTTT. It specifies CASSSRGAGNTGELFF.

The chain couples TRBV30 to TRBJ1-2; 8 bases map to TRBD1. Germline V CDR1 and CDR2: GTSNPN, SVGIG (reference sequence). V was clipped by 2 bases and J by 12 bases; unmatched bases: 8. There are 12 residues in the CDR3. The CDR3 DNA reads as TGTGCCTGGAGTCCAACAGGGGGAAGAGACACCTTC. Protein sequence: CAWSPTGGRDTF. Complete variable domain (other parts from reference TRBV30 and TRBJ1-2): SQTIHQWPATLVQPVGSPLSLECTVEGTSNPNLYWYRQAAGRGLQLLFYSVGIGQISSEVPQNLSASRPQDRQFILSSKKLLLSDSGFYLCAWSPTGGRDTFGSGTRLTVV.

The rearrangement links TRBV10-2 to TRBJ2-1; 11 bases map to TRBD1. V shed 2 bases, J shed 4 bases, and the junction held 4 bases outside the gene matches. This CDR3 has 16 amino acids. Germline CDR1 and CDR2: WSHSY and SAAADI. This CDR3 is CASSEPGQGAYNEQFF. In DNA form, the CDR3 reads TGCGCCAGCAGTGAGCCAGGACAGGGGGCGTACAATGAGCAGTTCTTC.

The rearrangement joins TRBV4-1 to TRBJ1-2; D is possibly TRBD1 (6 bases). The CDR3 contains 12 residues. Germline values: CDR1 MGHRA, CDR2 YSYEKL. Trimming took off 4 bases at V and 8 bases at J, with 11 bases between the two ends. CDR3 coding DNA: TGCGCCAGCAGCCTCCTTGGGGGCGGCTACACCTTC. Translating gives CASSLLGGGYTF.

This clone appeared once. The CDR3 nucleotides read TGTGCCAGCAGCCCAGGGGCAGGGGATTGGGATACGCAGTATTTT. Its translation is CASSPGAGDWDTQYF. The chain combines TRBV7-6 with TRBJ2-3, with a tentative D call TRBD1 (6 bases). The CDR3 loop spans 15 amino acids. Trimming took off 5 bases at V and 6 bases at J, with 18 bases between the two ends. Looked up from germline, CDR1 is SGHVS and CDR2 is FNYEAQ.

This chain joins TRBV9 and TRBJ1-1; 7 bases line up with TRBD1. This CDR3 region has 15 residues. From germline, CDR1 is SGDLS and CDR2 YYNGEE. V gave up 0 bases and J gave up 4 bases; unmatched junction bases: 6. CDR3 residues: CASSVEGTDGTEAFF. DNA of the CDR3: TGTGCCAGCAGCGTAGAGGGGACAGACGGCACTGAAGCTTTCTTT.

The genes are TRBV6-5 and TRBJ2-1, with a weak D call TRBD2 (6 bases). The CDR3 is 14 amino acids. Germline CDR1 MNHEY, CDR2 SVGAGI. V lost 5 bases to trimming and J lost 7 bases, with 15 bases between them. CDR3 bases: TGTGCCAGCAGTAGCGGGTCAGAGGGGAATGAGCAGTTCTTC. Translated: CASSSGSEGNEQFF.

V is TRBV27 and J is TRBJ1-2, with 7 bases identical to TRBD1. V trimming: 5 bases; J trimming: 0 bases; junction bases outside the gene matches: 6. This CDR3 is 15 amino acids long. Germline-derived CDR1 and CDR2 are MNHEY and SMNVEV (reference sequence). CDR3 DNA: TGTGCCAGCAGTCCGATGGGACAGACTAACTATGGCTACACCTTC. It specifies CASSPMGQTNYGYTF.

The chain has TRBV25-1 and TRBJ1-3, with D possibly matching TRBD1 (5 bases). The V and J ends lost 3 bases and 3 bases respectively, with 15 bases between them. CDR3 size: 16 residues. Germline CDR1 reads MGHDK; CDR2 reads SYGVNS. CDR3 protein: CASSDPPGGRGNTIYF. DNA for the CDR3: TGTGCCAGCAGTGATCCCCCGGGGGGTCGTGGAAACACCATATATTTT.